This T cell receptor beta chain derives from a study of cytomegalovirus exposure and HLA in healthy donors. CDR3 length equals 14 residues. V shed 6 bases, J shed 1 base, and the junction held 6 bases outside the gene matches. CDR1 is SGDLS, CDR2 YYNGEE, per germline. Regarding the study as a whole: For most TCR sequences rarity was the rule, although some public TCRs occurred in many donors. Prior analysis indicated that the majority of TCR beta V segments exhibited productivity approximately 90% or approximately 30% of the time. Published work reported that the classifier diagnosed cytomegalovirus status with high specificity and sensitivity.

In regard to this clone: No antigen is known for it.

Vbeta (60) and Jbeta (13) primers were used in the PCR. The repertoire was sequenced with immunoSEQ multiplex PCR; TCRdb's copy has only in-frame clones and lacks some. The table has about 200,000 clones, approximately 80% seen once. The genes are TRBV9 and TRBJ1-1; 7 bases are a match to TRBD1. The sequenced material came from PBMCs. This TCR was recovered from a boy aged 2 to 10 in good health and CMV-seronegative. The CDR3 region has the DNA TGTGCCAGCACCCAAGGGACAGCGAACACTGAAGCTTTCTTT. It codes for CASTQGTANTEAFF.